This section outlines one T cell receptor beta chain sequence together with its context. Unmatched junction bases numbered 8, after V lost 1 base and J lost 7 bases. The CDR3 has 17 amino acids. CDR1 is SGHRS and CDR2 is YFSETQ in the germline V gene. The table came from immunoSEQ multiplex PCR; TCRdb's copy has only in-frame clones and leaves some out. The profile shows 70,000 or so clones, roughly 88% of them singletons. This sample stems from a study of technical replicates of blood from several donors. The rearrangement uses TRBV5-1 and TRBJ2-2, with TRBD1 identical over 12 bases. The source is a human donor in good health. Some clones in this sample may be carry-over from other donors' samples. Sequenced: PBMCs. CDR3 DNA: TGCGCCAGCAGCTTGCGGGACAGGGGGCAGATCAGCGGGGAGCTGTTTTTT. Its protein is CASSLRDRGQISGELFF.